The clone carrying this TCR beta chain was seen at least ten times. Its antigen is undetermined. The data belong to a study of T cells in Graves' hyperthyroidism and ophthalmopathy. Points from the study as a whole: Appearing also in blood were most of the thyroid clonotypes expanded above 0.001. Classification by a 13 V-J model distinguished ophthalmopathy from stable hyperthyroidism.

Patients were aged 18 to 65, had disease duration under 2 months, and had newly diagnosed hyperthyroidism. A sample of blood taken at first hyperthyroidism diagnosis preceded any ophthalmopathy symptoms. Amplified TCR beta CDR3 regions derived from RNA transcripts. The HTBI set primed first-round TCR CDR3 RT-PCR. TCRdb analysed the multiplex PCR reads with MiXCR anew, one entry per CDR3 protein. The sample includes around 380,000 distinct CDR3 sequences, approximately 12% of them seen just once. The receptor comes from a man aged 30-40 years with Graves' hyperthyroidism that later progressed to Graves' ophthalmopathy. The sequenced sample was blood.

This CDR3 is CASSPLGAGDQETQYF. CDR3 in DNA: TGTGCCAGCAGCCCCCTAGGAGCGGGGGATCAAGAGACCCAGTACTTC. The chain combines TRBV11-3 with TRBJ2-5; 8 positions match TRBD2. CDR1 SGHNT and CDR2 YENEEA come from the germline V gene. Germline trimming cut 5 bases from V and 2 bases from J; bases unmatched to any gene: 10. There are 16 residues in the CDR3.